This note documents a single TCR beta chain sequence. CDR1 MNHEY and CDR2 SVGAGI come from the germline V gene. Trimming left V 6 bases short and J 3 bases short, with 6 bases between. This CDR3 spans 12 amino acids. This entry belongs to a study of blood T cell repertoires in COVID-19. Study summary: T cells, B-cell-depleted T cells, or PBMCs provided the cDNA or gDNA that served as material.

Per the authors' pipeline: Scientists estimated how many nucleated cells there were by amplifying reference gene primers. Method: immunoSEQ multiplex PCR; TCRdb's copy keeps in-frame clones and lacks some. V, J and clone size are taken as reported in that table, and D and trimming were inferred from the DNA itself. The table records 250,000 to 300,000 clones, about 88% of them present only once. The chain links TRBV6-5 to TRBJ1-3, with unresolved D. The sequenced sample was peripheral blood. The sequence was collected from a man aged 18 to 29 with active or convalescent COVID-19. The CDR3 region is CASRASGNTIYF. The CDR3 DNA reads as TGTGCCAGCAGAGCTAGTGGAAACACCATATATTTT.